The 8 T cell receptor beta chains listed next were all sequenced from one sample in a study of cytomegalovirus exposure and HLA in healthy donors. It was with 60 Vbeta and 13 Jbeta primers that the PCR ran. The data were produced by immunoSEQ multiplex PCR, yet TCRdb's version contains in-frame clones alone and is incomplete. The sample lists nearly 95,000 clones; around 8% were seen once. Sequenced sample: PBMCs. These TCRs come from a man in his fifties in good health and CMV-seronegative.

This chain joins TRBV27 and TRBJ2-7; unclear D gene. The CDR3 sequence is 13 residues long. The germline V gene has CDR1 MNHEY and CDR2 SMNVEV (reference sequence). Between the trimmed V and J ends, which lost 5 bases and 4 bases, there was a span of 12 bases. The CDR3 region is CASSDQGGYEQYF. The CDR3 region has the DNA TGTGCCAGCAGTGACCAAGGCGGATACGAGCAGTACTTC.

This clone was counted a few times. The chain links TRBV9 to TRBJ2-1; 8 bases are shared with TRBD2. J lost 4 bases, V lost 4 bases, and 10 bases had no gene match. In germline, CDR1 is SGDLS, CDR2 YYNGEE. The CDR3 extends over 16 amino acids. The DNA for the CDR3 is TGTGCCAGCAGCCCCGGGGGGGGCTCTCTGTACAATGAGCAGTTCTTC. Encoded protein: CASSPGGGSLYNEQFF.

This clone was seen a few times. The rearrangement links TRBV30 to TRBJ1-3, with a weak D call TRBD1 (6 bases). The CDR3 has 14 amino acids. Per germline, CDR1 GTSNPN and CDR2 SVGIG (reference sequence). The V end was cut by 2 bases, the J end by 1 base, with 9 bases between. CDR3 DNA: TGTGCCTGGAGTCCCGGGACATCTGGAAACACCATATATTTT. Amino acids: CAWSPGTSGNTIYF.

The V call is TRBV20-1, the J call TRBJ2-5; unclear D gene. Germline CDR1 and CDR2: DFQATT and SNEGSKA (reference sequence). The CDR3 extends over 11 amino acids. V was cut by 7 bases and J by 5 bases, with 11 bases left in between. The CDR3 DNA sequence: TGCAGTGATAGGGCCGGGGAGACCCAGTACTTC. It translates to CSDRAGETQYF.

This clone was found a few times. Here the CDR3 reads CASSRASGLGVNIQYF. For the CDR3, the DNA is TGTGCCAGCAGCCGAGCGTCGGGACTAGGTGTTAACATTCAGTACTTC. The gene calls are TRBV9 and TRBJ2-4; 8 positions match TRBD2. The CDR3 covers 16 residues. V shed 4 bases and J 7 bases; nucleotides not matched to a gene: 13. The germline CDR1 and CDR2 sequences are SGDLS and YYNGEE.

This clone was detected a few times. The genes are TRBV6-5 and TRBJ1-1; tentative D call: TRBD1 (5 bases). Between the trimmed V and J ends, which lost 4 bases and 1 base, there was a span of 16 bases. The CDR3 runs 16 residues. The germline V gene encodes CDR1 MNHEY and CDR2 SVGAGI. CDR3 residues: CASSWGRGSRNTEAFF. In DNA form, the CDR3 reads TGTGCCAGCAGTTGGGGGAGGGGCTCTCGGAACACTGAAGCTTTCTTT.

This clone was observed a handful of times. The chain links TRBV28 to TRBJ1-5; 8 nucleotides align to TRBD1. The ends lost 5 bases at V and 7 bases at J; junction bases unmatched: 7. This CDR3 has 14 residues. The germline gives CDR1 MDHEN, CDR2 SYDVKM. The CDR3 reads CASSNSGTGQPQHF. In DNA form, the CDR3 reads TGTGCCAGCAGTAATTCCGGGACAGGACAGCCCCAGCATTTT.

This sequence joins TRBV4-1 and TRBJ2-6; 7 nucleotides agree with TRBD1. Trimming took 4 bases from V and 0 from J; bases not matched to a gene: 6. This CDR3 has 17 residues. Germline V gene sequence: CDR1 MGHRA, CDR2 YSYEKL. CDR3 nucleotide sequence: TGCGCCAGCAGCCCCCAGGGGGACCACTCTGGGGCCAACGTCCTGACTTTC. Amino acids: CASSPQGDHSGANVLTF.